The 12 T cell receptor beta chains presented below share a single source sample, sequenced in a study of T-cell memory formation after mild COVID-19. TCRdb redid the calling of the 5' RACE reads with MiXCR, one entry per CDR3 protein. This table has a few hundred thousand distinct CDR3 sequences, around 28% appearing once. Specimen: PBMCs or a T cell subset sorted from them (not recorded which). Receptors were obtained from an adult woman who had mild COVID-19 (a few samples of this study predate the infection). Cell type and time point are not known.

The chain couples TRBV4-1 to TRBJ2-7; D is possibly TRBD2 (7 bases). The CDR3 consists of 18 residues. Germline assignment: CDR1 MGHRA and CDR2 YSYEKL. Trimming stripped 4 bases from V and 2 bases from J, with 24 bases between. CDR3 in amino acids: CASSPQQPLGGRPYEQYF. The DNA of the CDR3 is TGCGCCAGCAGCCCTCAGCAGCCCCTCGGGGGGCGACCCTACGAGCAGTACTTC.

V is TRBV6-5 and J is TRBJ1-5, with D unresolved. The CDR3 consists of 15 residues. CDR1 is MNHEY, CDR2 SVGAGI, per germline. The ends were cut back, 1 base at V and 2 bases at J, with 9 bases in the middle. This CDR3 reads CASSYLPGGNQPQHF. The CDR3 region has the DNA TGTGCCAGCAGTTACTTGCCGGGAGGCAATCAGCCCCAGCATTTT.

On this clonotype: Germline and junction disagree at one end, which may indicate a read error. The chain employs TRBV7-2 and TRBJ2-2; 8 bases agree with TRBD2. CDR1 is SGHTA, CDR2 FQGNSA, per germline. The CDR3 is made up of 16 amino acids. CDR3 sequence (DNA): TGTGCCAGCAGCTTAGTTAGCGGGACGAACACCGGTGAGCTGTTTTTT. Translation: CASSLVSGTNTGELFF. The whole variable domain, remainder taken from reference TRBV7-2 and TRBJ2-2, is GAGVSQSPSNKVTEKGKDVELRCDPISGHTALYWYRQSLGQGLEFLIYFQGNSAPDKSGLPSDRFSAERTGGSVSTLTIQRTQQEDSAVYLCASSLVSGTNTGELFFGEGSRLTVL.

The genes are TRBV20-1 and TRBJ2-5; tentatively, D is TRBD1 or TRBD2 (5 bases each). Germline-derived CDR1 and CDR2 are DFQATT and SNEGSKA (reference sequence). Deletions cut 2 bases from V and 3 bases from J, with 13 bases between. CDR3 length: 14 amino acids. CDR3 loop: CSARPSRGKETQYF. CDR3 coding DNA: TGCAGTGCTAGACCGTCACGGGGCAAAGAGACCCAGTACTTC.

The chain recombines TRBV10-3 with TRBJ1-2, with 8 nucleotides matching TRBD1. V was pared by 4 bases and J by 4 bases, with 11 bases of the junction left unmatched. The CDR3 is made up of 16 amino acids. The V gene's germline CDR1 is ENHRY and CDR2 SYGVKD. The CDR3 loop reads CAISGHLTGEVYGYTF. The CDR3 coding sequence is TGTGCCATCAGTGGGCATTTGACAGGGGAAGTCTATGGCTACACCTTC.

This chain connects TRBV6-2 or TRBV6-3 to TRBJ2-5, with TRBD2 identical over 11 bases. The V and J ends lost 2 bases and 0 bases, in that order; junction bases with no gene match: 14. The CDR3 sequence is 20 residues long. CDR1 and CDR2 from the germline V gene are MNHEY and SVGEGT. CDR3 nucleotides: TGTGCCAGCAGTTACCCCTCCGCTCCGGGACTAGCGGTGTACCAAGAGACCCAGTACTTC. This codes for CASSYPSAPGLAVYQETQYF.

The chain links TRBV4-1 to TRBJ2-3; D is possibly TRBD1 (6 bases). The length of the CDR3 is 13 residues. Trimming cost V 6 bases and J 5 bases, with 12 bases left between them. Germline values: CDR1 MGHRA, CDR2 YSYEKL. CDR3 DNA sequence: TGCGCCAGCAGTTCTTACAGGGAAGATACGCAGTATTTT. Protein sequence: CASSSYREDTQYF.

This clonotype was observed a handful of times. The chain is built from TRBV7-6 and TRBJ2-7, with D perhaps TRBD1 or TRBD2 (5 bases each). V gave up 3 bases and J gave up 0 bases, with 12 bases separating them. CDR1 is SGHVS, CDR2 FNYEAQ, per germline. CDR3 length: 15 amino acids. CDR3 bases: TGTGCCAGCAGCTTGGGAGAGGGGAGCTCCTACGAGCAGTACTTC. This sequence encodes CASSLGEGSSYEQYF.

The CDR3 coding sequence is TGTGCCAGCAGTTATTTTAATGAGCAGTTCTTC. It translates to CASSYFNEQFF. The chain carries TRBV6-5 and TRBJ2-1, with D hard to call. CDR1 MNHEY and CDR2 SVGAGI come from the germline V gene. The CDR3 spans 11 residues. Trimming stripped 3 bases from V and 7 bases from J, with 4 bases between.

This clonotype occurred a few times. The V call is TRBV4-3, the J call TRBJ2-7; the D gene is possibly TRBD1 (6 bases). This CDR3 has 15 residues. The ends were cut back, 3 bases at V and 4 bases at J, with 16 bases in the middle. CDR1 and CDR2 from the germline V gene are LGHNA and YSLEER. In DNA, the CDR3 is TGCGCCAGCAGCCAGACCAGGGGAAGACTGTACGAGCAGTACTTC. It translates to CASSQTRGRLYEQYF.

This clonotype turned up a few times. This rearrangement joins TRBV5-5 to TRBJ2-7; 15 positions agree with TRBD2. Trimming took 6 bases from V and 0 from J; bases not matched to a gene: 10. CDR3 length: 18 amino acids. Germline values: CDR1 SGHKS, CDR2 YYEKEE (reference sequence). The CDR3 sequence: CASNPRGTSGGSSYEQYF. CDR3 nucleotides: TGTGCCAGCAACCCACGGGGGACTAGCGGGGGGAGCTCCTACGAGCAGTACTTC.

Written as DNA, the CDR3 is TGTGCCAGCAGCCCGAGGGAGGACGATGGCTACACCTTC. Amino acids: CASSPREDDGYTF. The chain combines TRBV5-5 with TRBJ1-2; D remains ambiguous. Trimming shortened V by 4 bases and J by 6 bases, and 13 bases separated the two germline ends. Per germline, CDR1 SGHKS and CDR2 YYEKEE (reference sequence). The CDR3 sequence is 13 residues long.